This T cell receptor beta chain was sequenced during a study of human T cells and chemical hapten exposure. Study results and caveats: DPC sensitization produced no change in TCRs with frequency above 1 in 1000.

TCRdb redid the calling of the RACE reads with MiXCR, one entry per CDR3 protein. The top ten clones hold roughly 5% of a sample with approximately 80,000 distinct CDR3 sequences, 8% to 13% of them seen once. This clonotype has a count of ten or more. The target antigen is unknown. As for time point: patch test 2, 6 weeks after DPC sensitization. Treatment noted: therapeutic diphenylcyclopropenone sensitization with weekly scalp DPC. V was trimmed by 8 bases and J by 1 base, leaving 12 bases between them. Germline lookup yields CDR1 MDHEN and CDR2 SYDVKM. The CDR3 covers 14 residues. This sequence was found in a woman between 45 and 60 years old with alopecia areata. Some clones in this sample may be carry-over from other donors' samples. This sample comprised whole blood, obtained in connection with sensitization to the hapten diphenylcyclopropenone (DPC). This chain joins TRBV28 and TRBJ1-3, with D maybe TRBD1 (6 bases). The chain's CDR3 is CASGKTGSGNTIYF. CDR3 DNA sequence: TGTGCCAGCGGAAAAACAGGGTCTGGAAACACCATATATTTT.